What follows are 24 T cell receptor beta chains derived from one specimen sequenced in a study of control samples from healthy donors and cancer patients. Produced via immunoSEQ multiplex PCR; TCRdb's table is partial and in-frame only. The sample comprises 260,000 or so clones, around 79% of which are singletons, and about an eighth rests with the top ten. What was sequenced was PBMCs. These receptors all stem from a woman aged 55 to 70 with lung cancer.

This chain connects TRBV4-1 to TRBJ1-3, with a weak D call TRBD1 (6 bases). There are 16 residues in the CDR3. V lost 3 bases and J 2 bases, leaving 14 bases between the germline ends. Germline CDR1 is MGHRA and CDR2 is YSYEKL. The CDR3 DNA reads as TGCGCCAGCAGCCATCCCCCAAAGGGGGCTGGAAACACCATATATTTT. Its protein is CASSHPPKGAGNTIYF.

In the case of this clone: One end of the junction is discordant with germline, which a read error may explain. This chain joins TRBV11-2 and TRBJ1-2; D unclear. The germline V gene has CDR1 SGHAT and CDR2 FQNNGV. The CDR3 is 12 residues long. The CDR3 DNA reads TGTGCCAGCAGCTCGTCCCCAGTAAATCGTCTCTTC. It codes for CASSSSPVNRLF.

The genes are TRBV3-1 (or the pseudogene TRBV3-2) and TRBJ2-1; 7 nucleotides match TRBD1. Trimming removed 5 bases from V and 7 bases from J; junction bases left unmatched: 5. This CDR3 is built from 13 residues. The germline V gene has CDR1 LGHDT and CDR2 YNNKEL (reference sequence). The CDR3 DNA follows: TGTGCCAGCAGCTCGTCGACAGGGAATGAGCAGTTCTTC. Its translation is CASSSSTGNEQFF.

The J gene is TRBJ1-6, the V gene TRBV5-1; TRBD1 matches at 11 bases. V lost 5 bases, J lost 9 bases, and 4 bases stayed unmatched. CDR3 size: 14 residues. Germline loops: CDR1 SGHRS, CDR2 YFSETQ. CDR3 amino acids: CASSSGTGGSPLHF. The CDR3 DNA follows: TGCGCCAGCAGTTCCGGGACAGGGGGTTCACCCCTCCACTTT.

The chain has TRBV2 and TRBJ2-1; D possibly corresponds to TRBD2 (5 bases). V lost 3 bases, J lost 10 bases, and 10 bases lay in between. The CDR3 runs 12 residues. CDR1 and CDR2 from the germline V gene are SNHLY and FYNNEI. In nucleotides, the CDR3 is TGTGCCAGCAGTGACGGGTCGGGAGAGCAGTTCTTC. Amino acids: CASSDGSGEQFF. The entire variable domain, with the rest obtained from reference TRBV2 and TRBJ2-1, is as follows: EPEVTQTPSHQVTQMGQEVILRCVPISNHLYFYWYRQILGQKVEFLVSFYNNEISEKSEIFDDQFSVERPDGSNFTLKIRSTKLEDSAMYFCASSDGSGEQFFGPGTRLTVL.

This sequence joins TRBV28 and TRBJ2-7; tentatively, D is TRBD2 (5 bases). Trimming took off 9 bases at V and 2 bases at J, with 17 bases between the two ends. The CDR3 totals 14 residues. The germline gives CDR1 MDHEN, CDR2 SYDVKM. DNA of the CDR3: TGTGCCAGTCAAAGGACTCAACTTCCCTACGAGCAGTACTTC. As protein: CASQRTQLPYEQYF.

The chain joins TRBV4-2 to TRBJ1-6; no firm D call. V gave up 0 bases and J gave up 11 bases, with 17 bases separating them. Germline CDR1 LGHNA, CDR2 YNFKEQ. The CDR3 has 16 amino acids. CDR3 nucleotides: TGTGCCAGCAGCCAAGACTCAGGACCGACGGCGCCACCCCTCCACTTT. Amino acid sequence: CASSQDSGPTAPPLHF.

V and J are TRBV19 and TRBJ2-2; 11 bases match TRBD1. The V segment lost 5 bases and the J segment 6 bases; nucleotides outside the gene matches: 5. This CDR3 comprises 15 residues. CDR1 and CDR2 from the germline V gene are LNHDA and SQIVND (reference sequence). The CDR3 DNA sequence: TGTGCCAGTAGTGTCCGGGACAGGGGGTCCGGGGAGCTGTTTTTT. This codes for CASSVRDRGSGELFF.

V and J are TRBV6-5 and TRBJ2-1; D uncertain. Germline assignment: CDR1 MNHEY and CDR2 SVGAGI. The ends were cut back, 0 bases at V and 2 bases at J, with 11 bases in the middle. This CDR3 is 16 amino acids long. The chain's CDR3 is CASSYSGLNPYNEQFF. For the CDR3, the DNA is TGTGCCAGCAGTTACTCAGGGCTCAACCCCTACAATGAGCAGTTCTTC.

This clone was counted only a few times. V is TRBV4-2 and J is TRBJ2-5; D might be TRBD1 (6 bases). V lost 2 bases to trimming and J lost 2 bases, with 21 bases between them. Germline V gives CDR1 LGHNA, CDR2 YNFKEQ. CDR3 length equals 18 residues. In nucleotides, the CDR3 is TGTGCCAGCAGCCAACTGCAGGGGAGTCGTATACGACAAGAGACCCAGTACTTC. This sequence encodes CASSQLQGSRIRQETQYF.

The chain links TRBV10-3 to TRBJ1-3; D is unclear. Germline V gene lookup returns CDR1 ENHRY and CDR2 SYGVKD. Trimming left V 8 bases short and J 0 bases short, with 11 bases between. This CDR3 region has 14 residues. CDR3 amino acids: CAIGEQTSGNTIYF. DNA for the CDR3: TGTGCCATCGGGGAACAGACCTCTGGAAACACCATATATTTT.

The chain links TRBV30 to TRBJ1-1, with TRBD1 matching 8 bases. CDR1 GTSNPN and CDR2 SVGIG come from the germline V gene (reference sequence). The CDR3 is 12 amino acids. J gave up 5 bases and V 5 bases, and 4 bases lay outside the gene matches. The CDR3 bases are TGTGCCTGGCGACAGGGGTGGACTGAAGCTTTCTTT. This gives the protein CAWRQGWTEAFF.

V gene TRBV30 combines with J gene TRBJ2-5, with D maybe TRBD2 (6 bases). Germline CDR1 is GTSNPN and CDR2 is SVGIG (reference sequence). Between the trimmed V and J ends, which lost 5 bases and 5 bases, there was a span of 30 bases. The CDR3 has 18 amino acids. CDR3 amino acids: CAWGRNLTRMEMRETQYF. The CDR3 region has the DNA TGTGCCTGGGGCCGAAATTTGACTAGGATGGAAATGAGGGAGACCCAGTACTTC.

In nucleotides, the CDR3 is TGTGCCAGCAGCGTAGGAGCGGGACTAGTCCCCGGGGAGCTGTTTTTT. Encoded protein: CASSVGAGLVPGELFF. V is TRBV9 and J is TRBJ2-2; TRBD2 aligns across 8 bases. The V segment lost 0 bases and the J segment 6 bases; nucleotides outside the gene matches: 7. Germline loops: CDR1 SGDLS, CDR2 YYNGEE. The CDR3 contains 16 residues.

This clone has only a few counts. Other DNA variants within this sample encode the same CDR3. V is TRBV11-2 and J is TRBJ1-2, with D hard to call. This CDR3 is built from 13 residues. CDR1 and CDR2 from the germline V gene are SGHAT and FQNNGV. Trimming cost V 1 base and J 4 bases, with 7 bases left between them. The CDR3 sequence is CASSLGVIYGYTF. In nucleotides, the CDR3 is TGTGCCAGCAGCTTAGGTGTGATCTATGGCTACACCTTC.

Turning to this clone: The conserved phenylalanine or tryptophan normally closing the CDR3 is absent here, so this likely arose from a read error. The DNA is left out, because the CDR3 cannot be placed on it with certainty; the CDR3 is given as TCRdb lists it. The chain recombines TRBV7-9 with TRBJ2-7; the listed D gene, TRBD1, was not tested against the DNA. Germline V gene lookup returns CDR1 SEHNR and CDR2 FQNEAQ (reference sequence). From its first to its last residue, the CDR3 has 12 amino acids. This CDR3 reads CASSLSGGVFSL.

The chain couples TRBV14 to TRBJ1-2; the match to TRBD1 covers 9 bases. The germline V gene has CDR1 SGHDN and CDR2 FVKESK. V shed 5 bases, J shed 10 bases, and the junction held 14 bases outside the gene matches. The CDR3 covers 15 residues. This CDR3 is CASSTHRGLNLVYTF. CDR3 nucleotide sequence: TGTGCCAGCAGCACCCACAGGGGGCTAAATCTCGTCTACACCTTC.

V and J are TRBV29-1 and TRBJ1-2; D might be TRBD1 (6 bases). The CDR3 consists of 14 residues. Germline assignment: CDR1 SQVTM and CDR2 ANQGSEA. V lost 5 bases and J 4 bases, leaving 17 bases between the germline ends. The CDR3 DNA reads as TGCAGCGTTACCGAGCTGGGGGCCCCCTATGGCTACACCTTC. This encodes CSVTELGAPYGYTF.

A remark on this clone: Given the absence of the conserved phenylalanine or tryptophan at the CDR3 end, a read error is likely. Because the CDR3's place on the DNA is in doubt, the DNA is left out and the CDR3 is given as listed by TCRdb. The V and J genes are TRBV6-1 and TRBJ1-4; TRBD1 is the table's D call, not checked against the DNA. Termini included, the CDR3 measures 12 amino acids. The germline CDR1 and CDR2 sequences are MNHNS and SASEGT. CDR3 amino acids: CASSEGVVPRAL.

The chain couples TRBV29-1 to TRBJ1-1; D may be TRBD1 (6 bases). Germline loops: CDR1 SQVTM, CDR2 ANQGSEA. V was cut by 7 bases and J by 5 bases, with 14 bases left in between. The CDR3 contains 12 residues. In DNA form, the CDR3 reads TGCAGCGCAACAGGGTCGGGAACTGAAGCTTTCTTT. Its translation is CSATGSGTEAFF.

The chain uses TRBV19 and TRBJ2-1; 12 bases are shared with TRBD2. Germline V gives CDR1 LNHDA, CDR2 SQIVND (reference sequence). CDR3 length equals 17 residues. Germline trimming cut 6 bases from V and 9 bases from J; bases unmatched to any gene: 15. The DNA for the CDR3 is TGTGCCAGTAGACTAAGGGGGCTAGCGGGAGGGAGTTTTGAGCAGTTCTTC. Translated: CASRLRGLAGGSFEQFF. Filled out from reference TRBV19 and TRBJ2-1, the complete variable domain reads DGGITQSPKYLFRKEGQNVTLSCEQNLNHDAMYWYRQDPGQGLRLIYYSQIVNDFQKGDIAEGYSVSREKKESFPLTVTSAQKNPTAFYLCASRLRGLAGGSFEQFFGPGTRLTVL.

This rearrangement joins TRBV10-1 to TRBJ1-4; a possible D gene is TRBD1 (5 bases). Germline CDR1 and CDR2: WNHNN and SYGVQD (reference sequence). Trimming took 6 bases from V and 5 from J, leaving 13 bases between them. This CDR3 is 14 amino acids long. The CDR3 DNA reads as TGCGCCAGCAGATTCGGGACGGAGAATGAAAAACTGTTTTTT. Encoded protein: CASRFGTENEKLFF.

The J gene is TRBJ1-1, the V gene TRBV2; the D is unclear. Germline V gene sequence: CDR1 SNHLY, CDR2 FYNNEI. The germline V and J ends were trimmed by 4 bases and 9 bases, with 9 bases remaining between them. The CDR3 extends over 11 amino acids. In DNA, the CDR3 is TGTGCCAGCAGTGTATACCTAAAAGCTTTCTTT. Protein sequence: CASSVYLKAFF.

CDR3 sequence: CASSAWGTGGANVLTF. CDR3 DNA: TGTGCCAGCAGCGCCTGGGGGACAGGGGGCGCGAACGTCCTGACTTTC. The rearrangement links TRBV9 to TRBJ2-6, with 12 bases matching TRBD1. The germline V gene encodes CDR1 SGDLS and CDR2 YYNGEE. CDR3 length: 16 amino acids. V lost 3 bases to trimming and J lost 10 bases; unmatched junction nucleotides: 8.